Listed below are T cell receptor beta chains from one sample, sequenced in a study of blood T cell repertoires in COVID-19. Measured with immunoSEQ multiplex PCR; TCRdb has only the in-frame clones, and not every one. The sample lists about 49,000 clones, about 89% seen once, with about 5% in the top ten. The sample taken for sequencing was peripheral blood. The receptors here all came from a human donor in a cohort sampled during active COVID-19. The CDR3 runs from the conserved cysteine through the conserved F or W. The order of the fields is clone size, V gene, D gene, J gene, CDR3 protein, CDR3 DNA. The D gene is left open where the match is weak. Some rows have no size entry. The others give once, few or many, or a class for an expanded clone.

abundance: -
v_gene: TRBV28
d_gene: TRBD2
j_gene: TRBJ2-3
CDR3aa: CASSTTSGRIGDTQYF
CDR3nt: TGTGCCAGCAGTACAACTAGCGGGAGGATAGGGGATACGCAGTATTTT

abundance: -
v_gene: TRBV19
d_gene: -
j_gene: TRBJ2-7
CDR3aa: CASSSQQGQEQYF
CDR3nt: TGTGCCAGTAGTTCTCAACAGGGACAAGAGCAGTACTTC

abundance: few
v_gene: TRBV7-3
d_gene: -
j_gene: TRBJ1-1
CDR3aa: CASSLGQNTEAFF
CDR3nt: TGTGCCAGCAGCTTGGGACAGAACACTGAAGCTTTCTTT

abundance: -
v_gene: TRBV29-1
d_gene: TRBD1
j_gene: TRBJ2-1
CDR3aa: CSVLKYGQALGNYNEQFF
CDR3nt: TGCAGCGTCCTTAAATACGGACAGGCCTTAGGGAATTACAATGAGCAGTTCTTC

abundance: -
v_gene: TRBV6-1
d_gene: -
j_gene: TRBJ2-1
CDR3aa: CASSEWAGSNEQFF
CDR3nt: TGTGCCAGCAGTGAATGGGCAGGGTCCAATGAGCAGTTCTTC

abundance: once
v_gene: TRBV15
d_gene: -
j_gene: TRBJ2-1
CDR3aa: CATSRGRAAEQFF
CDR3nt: TGTGCCACCAGCAGAGGCAGGGCAGCGGAGCAGTTCTTC

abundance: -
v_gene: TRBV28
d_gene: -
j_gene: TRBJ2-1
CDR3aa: CASSLELPDEQFF
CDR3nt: TGTGCCAGCAGTTTGGAGCTGCCGGATGAGCAGTTCTTC

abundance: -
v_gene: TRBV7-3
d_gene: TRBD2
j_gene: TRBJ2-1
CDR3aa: CASSISGSRNEQFF
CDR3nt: TGTGCCAGCAGCATTAGCGGGAGTAGAAATGAGCAGTTCTTC

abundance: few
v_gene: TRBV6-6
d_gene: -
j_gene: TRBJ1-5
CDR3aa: CASSYSEGNQPQHF
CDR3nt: TGTGCCAGCAGTTACTCGGAGGGCAATCAGCCCCAGCATTTT

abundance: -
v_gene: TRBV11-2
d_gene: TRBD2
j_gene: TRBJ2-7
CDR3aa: CAASGRGGRPQAYEQYF
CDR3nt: TGTGCCGCATCCGGTCGGGGGGGGCGCCCCCAGGCCTACGAGCAGTACTTC

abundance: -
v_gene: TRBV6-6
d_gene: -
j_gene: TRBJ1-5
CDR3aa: CASVGTGGNQPQHF
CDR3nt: TGTGCCAGCGTGGGCACCGGGGGAAATCAGCCCCAGCATTTT

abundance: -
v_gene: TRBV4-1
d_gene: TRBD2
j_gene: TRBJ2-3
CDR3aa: CASSQVTSATGDTQYF
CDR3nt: TGCGCCAGCAGCCAAGTTACTAGCGCGACTGGGGATACGCAGTATTTT

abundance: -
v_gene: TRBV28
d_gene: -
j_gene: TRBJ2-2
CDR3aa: CASSSPRRGTGELFF
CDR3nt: TGTGCCAGCAGTTCGCCCAGGCGGGGAACCGGGGAGCTGTTTTTT

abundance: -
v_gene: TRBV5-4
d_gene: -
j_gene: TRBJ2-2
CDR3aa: CASSATETGTGELFF
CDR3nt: TGTGCCAGCAGCGCCACGGAAACGGGCACCGGGGAGCTGTTTTTT

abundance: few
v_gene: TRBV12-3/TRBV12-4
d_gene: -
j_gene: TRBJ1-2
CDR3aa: CASSFRRGHGYTF
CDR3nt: TGTGCCAGCAGTTTTCGCCGGGGTCATGGCTACACCTTC

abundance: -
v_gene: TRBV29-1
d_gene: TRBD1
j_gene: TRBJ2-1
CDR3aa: CSVEKGDRVTNEQFF
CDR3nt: TGCAGCGTTGAGAAGGGGGACAGGGTCACCAATGAGCAGTTCTTC

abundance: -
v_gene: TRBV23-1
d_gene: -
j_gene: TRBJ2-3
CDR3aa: CASSQTGTRTDTQYF
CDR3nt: TGCGCCAGCAGTCAGACCGGGACACGCACAGATACGCAGTATTTT

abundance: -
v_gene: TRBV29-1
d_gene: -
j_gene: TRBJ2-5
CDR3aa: CSVDGIGQETQYF
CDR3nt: TGCAGCGTTGACGGGATCGGGCAAGAGACCCAGTACTTC

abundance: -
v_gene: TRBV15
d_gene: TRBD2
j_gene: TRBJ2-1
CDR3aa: CATSSRLAGVSPYNEQFF
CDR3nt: TGTGCCACCAGCTCCCGTCTAGCGGGGGTTTCTCCGTACAATGAGCAGTTCTTC

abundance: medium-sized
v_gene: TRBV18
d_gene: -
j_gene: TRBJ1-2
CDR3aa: CASSPTDSYYGYTF
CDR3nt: TGTGCCAGCTCACCCACAGACAGCTACTATGGCTACACCTTC

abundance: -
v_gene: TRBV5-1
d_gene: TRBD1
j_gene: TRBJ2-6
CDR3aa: CASSLVGTGAGANVLTF
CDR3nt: TGCGCCAGCAGCTTGGTTGGGACAGGGGCTGGGGCCAACGTCCTGACTTTC

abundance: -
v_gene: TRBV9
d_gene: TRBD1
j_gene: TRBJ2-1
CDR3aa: CASSVLGTGGYNEQFF
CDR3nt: TGTGCCAGCAGCGTATTAGGGACAGGAGGCTACAATGAGCAGTTCTTC

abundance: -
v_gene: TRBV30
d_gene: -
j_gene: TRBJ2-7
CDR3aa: CAWKPAGGSSYEQYF
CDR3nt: TGTGCCTGGAAGCCAGCCGGGGGATCCTCATACGAGCAGTACTTC

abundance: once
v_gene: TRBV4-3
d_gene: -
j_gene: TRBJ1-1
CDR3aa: CASSQDGDMNTEAFF
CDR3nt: TGCGCCAGCAGCCAAGATGGAGATATGAACACTGAAGCTTTCTTT

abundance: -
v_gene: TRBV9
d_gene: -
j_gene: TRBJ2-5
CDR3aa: CASSVESGGVQYF
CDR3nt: TGTGCCAGCAGCGTAGAGTCGGGGGGCGTCCAGTACTTC

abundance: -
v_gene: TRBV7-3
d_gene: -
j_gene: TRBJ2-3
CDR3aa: CASSFSATDTQYF
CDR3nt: TGTGCCAGCAGCTTTTCAGCGACAGATACGCAGTATTTT

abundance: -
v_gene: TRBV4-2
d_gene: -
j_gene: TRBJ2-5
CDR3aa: CASSQDQQRTVTQYF
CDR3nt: TGTGCCAGCAGCCAAGATCAGCAGCGGACTGTGACCCAGTACTTC

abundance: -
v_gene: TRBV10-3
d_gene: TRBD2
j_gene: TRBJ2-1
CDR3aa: CAIRGTSGLNRNEQFF
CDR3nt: TGTGCCATCAGGGGCACTAGCGGGCTCAATCGAAATGAGCAGTTCTTC

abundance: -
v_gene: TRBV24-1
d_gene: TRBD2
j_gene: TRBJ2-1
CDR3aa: CATSDRGVGIQFF
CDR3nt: TGTGCCACCAGTGATCGGGGGGTGGGGATCCAGTTCTTC

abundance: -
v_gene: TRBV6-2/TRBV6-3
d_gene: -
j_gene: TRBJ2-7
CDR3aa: CASSTGGDEQYF
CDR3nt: TGTGCCAGCAGTACAGGGGGGGACGAGCAGTACTTC

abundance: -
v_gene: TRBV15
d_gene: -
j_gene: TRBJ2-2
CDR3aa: CATSTRFRWELFF
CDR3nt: TGTGCCACCAGCACCAGGTTTAGGTGGGAGCTGTTTTTT

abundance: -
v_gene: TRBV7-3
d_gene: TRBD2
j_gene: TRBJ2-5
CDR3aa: CANLAGEETQYF
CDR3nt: TGTGCCAATCTAGCGGGTGAAGAGACCCAGTACTTC

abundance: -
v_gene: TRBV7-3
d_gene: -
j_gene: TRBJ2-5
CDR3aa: CASSLRGGGTVRQETQYF
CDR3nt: TGTGCCAGCAGCTTAAGAGGGGGCGGGACAGTTAGGCAAGAGACCCAGTACTTC

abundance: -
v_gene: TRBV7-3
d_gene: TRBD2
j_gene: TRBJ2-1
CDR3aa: CASSLFGAGGPHEQFF
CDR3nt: TGTGCCAGCAGCTTATTTGGTGCGGGAGGGCCCCATGAGCAGTTCTTC

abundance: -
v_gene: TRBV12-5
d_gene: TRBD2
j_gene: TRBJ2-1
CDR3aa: CASGLATSGRNNEQFF
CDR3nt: TGTGCTAGTGGTTTGGCGACTAGCGGGAGAAACAATGAGCAGTTCTTC

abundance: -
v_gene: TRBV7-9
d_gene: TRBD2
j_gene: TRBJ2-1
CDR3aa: CASSFPVSGRVGNEQFF
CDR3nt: TGTGCCAGCAGCTTCCCCGTTAGCGGGAGGGTTGGGAATGAGCAGTTCTTC

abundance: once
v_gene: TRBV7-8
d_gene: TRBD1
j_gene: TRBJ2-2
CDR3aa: CASSPRPQGANGELFF
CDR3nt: TGTGCCAGCAGCCCCAGACCACAGGGGGCTAACGGGGAGCTGTTTTTT

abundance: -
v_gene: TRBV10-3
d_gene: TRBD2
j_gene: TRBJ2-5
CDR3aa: CAISVGTSGNIFLETQYF
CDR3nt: TGTGCCATCAGTGTAGGGACTAGCGGGAATATCTTTCTAGAGACCCAGTACTTC

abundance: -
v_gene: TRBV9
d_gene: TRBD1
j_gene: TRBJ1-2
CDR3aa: CASSVEEGQGPYGYTF
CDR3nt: TGTGCCAGCAGCGTAGAAGAGGGACAGGGCCCCTATGGCTACACCTTC

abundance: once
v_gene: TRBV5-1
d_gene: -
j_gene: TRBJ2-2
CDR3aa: CASSSDWGSGELFF
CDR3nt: TGCGCCAGCAGCTCGGACTGGGGATCCGGGGAGCTGTTTTTT

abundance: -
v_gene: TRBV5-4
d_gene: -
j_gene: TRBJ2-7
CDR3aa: CASSLRLGYEQYF
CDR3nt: TGTGCCAGCAGCTTGAGACTCGGCTACGAGCAGTACTTC

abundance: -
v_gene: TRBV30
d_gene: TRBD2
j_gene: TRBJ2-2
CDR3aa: CAWRLAGNTGELFF
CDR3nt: TGTGCCTGGCGACTAGCGGGGAACACCGGGGAGCTGTTTTTT

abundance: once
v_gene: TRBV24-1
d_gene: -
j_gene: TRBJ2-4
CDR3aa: CATSGTGNIQYF
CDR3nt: TGTGCCACCAGTGGTACAGGGAACATTCAGTACTTC

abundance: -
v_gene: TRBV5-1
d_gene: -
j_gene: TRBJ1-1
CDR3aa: CASSPPGRNTEAFF
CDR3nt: TGCGCCAGCAGTCCCCCGGGTCGAAACACTGAAGCTTTCTTT

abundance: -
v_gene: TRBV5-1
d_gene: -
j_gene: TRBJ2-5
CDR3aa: CASSTQGSSETQYF
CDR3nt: TGCGCCAGCAGCACCCAGGGATCGTCAGAGACCCAGTACTTC

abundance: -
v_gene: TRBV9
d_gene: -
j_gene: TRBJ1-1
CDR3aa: CASSVAPDMNTEAFF
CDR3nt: TGTGCCAGCAGCGTAGCTCCAGATATGAACACTGAAGCTTTCTTT

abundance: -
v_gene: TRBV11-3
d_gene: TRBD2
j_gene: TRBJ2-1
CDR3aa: CASSLSGTSGYNEQFF
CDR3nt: TGTGCCAGCAGCTTATCCGGGACTAGCGGATACAATGAGCAGTTCTTC

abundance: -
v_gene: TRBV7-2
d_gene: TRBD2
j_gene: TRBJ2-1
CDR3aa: CASSLGGTSAYEQFF
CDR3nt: TGTGCCAGCAGCTTAGGGGGGACTAGCGCTTATGAGCAGTTCTTC

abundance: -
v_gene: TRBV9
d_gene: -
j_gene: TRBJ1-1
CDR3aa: CASSVEGENTEAFF
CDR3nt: TGTGCCAGCAGCGTAGAGGGGGAGAACACTGAAGCTTTCTTT

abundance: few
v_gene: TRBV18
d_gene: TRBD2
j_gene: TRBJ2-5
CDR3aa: CASSLGSVAGGRETQYF
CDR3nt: TGTGCCAGCTCCCTGGGAAGCGTAGCGGGAGGACGAGAGACCCAGTACTTC

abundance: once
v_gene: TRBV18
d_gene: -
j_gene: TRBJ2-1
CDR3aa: CASSPFSIPGKNEQFF
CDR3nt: TGTGCCAGCTCACCCTTCTCCATTCCGGGGAAGAATGAGCAGTTCTTC

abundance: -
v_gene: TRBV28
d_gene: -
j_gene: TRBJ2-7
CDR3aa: CASTFGESYEQYF
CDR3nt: TGTGCCAGCACCTTCGGAGAATCATACGAGCAGTACTTC

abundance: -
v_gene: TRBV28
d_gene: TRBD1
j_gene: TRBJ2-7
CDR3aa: CASSFPGDRAYEQYF
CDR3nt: TGTGCCAGCAGTTTTCCGGGCGACAGGGCCTACGAGCAGTACTTC

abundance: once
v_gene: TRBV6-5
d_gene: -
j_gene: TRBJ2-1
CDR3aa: CASKGVELGEQFF
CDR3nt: TGTGCCAGCAAGGGGGTCGAGTTGGGTGAGCAGTTCTTC

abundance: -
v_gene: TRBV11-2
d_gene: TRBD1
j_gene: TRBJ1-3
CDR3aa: CASRQITGTGNSGNTIYF
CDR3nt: TGTGCCAGCAGACAGATTACCGGGACAGGGAATTCTGGAAACACCATATATTTT